A single sample is the source of the 16 T cell receptor beta chains below, sequenced in a study of neoadjuvant anti-PD-1 for oral cavity cancer (dated by TCRdb to the early 2020s). Library generation was performed with the immunoSEQ multiplex PCR assay. TCRdb took over this immuneACCESS table, retaining in-frame rearrangements with V and J assigned. Such tables are incomplete; in checked studies, under half of the missing clones stem from an unresolved V gene, and the remainder is unexplained. The sample data list 55,000 to 75,000 clones, and 80% to 90% of these were observed just once. More than 2.5% of the sample is held by the ten biggest clonotypes. The sample's time point label is to be understood as: after neoadjuvant nivolumab, at surgical resection. Sample: PBMCs, taken after nivolumab (anti-PD-1) treatment. These receptors were obtained from a person between 40 and 85 years old with oral cavity squamous cell carcinoma.

The CDR3 sequence: CASSENNEQFF. Written as DNA, the CDR3 is TGCGCCAGCAGTGAGAACAATGAGCAGTTCTTC. The chain recombines TRBV10-1 with TRBJ2-1; D unclear. V lost 2 bases and J lost 5, with 1 base in between. Per germline, CDR1 WNHNN and CDR2 SYGVQD (reference sequence). CDR3 size: 11 residues.

The V gene is TRBV19, the J gene TRBJ1-5; 7 nucleotides match TRBD1. V gave up 3 bases and J gave up 4 bases; unmatched junction bases: 3. CDR3 length equals 14 residues. CDR1 is LNHDA and CDR2 is SQIVND in the germline V gene (reference sequence). CDR3 coding DNA: TGTGCCAGTAGTATCTGGGACAGAAATCAGCCCCAGCATTTT. Amino acids: CASSIWDRNQPQHF.

The chain couples TRBV27 to TRBJ2-1, with 9 bases aligning to TRBD1. Germline V gene sequence: CDR1 MNHEY, CDR2 SMNVEV (reference sequence). Trimming at V came to 5 bases and at J to 0 bases, leaving 5 bases not matched to a gene. The CDR3 is 16 amino acids. CDR3 in amino acids: CASSGNRGPSYNEQFF. In DNA, the CDR3 is TGTGCCAGCAGTGGCAACAGGGGGCCCTCCTACAATGAGCAGTTCTTC.

The V gene is TRBV10-3, the J gene TRBJ2-7, with TRBD1 identical over 10 bases. The CDR3 totals 14 residues. The V and J ends lost 2 bases and 5 bases, in that order; junction bases with no gene match: 3. In germline, CDR1 is ENHRY, CDR2 SYGVKD. Here the CDR3 reads CAISEVGTGDEQYF. The CDR3 DNA follows: TGTGCCATCAGTGAGGTTGGGACAGGGGACGAGCAGTACTTC.

This chain connects TRBV5-1 to TRBJ2-3; D call uncertain. V was cut by 1 base and J by 5 bases, with 11 bases left in between. Germline assignment: CDR1 SGHRS and CDR2 YFSETQ. The CDR3 runs to 14 residues. As DNA, the CDR3 is TGCGCCAGCAGCTTGACTCGGGCAGGAGATACGCAGTATTTT. Translated, it gives CASSLTRAGDTQYF.

The rearrangement uses TRBV27 and TRBJ2-7; 7 nucleotides match TRBD1. The length of the CDR3 is 15 residues. Germline trimming cut 0 bases from V and 2 bases from J; bases unmatched to any gene: 4. Germline V CDR1 and CDR2: MNHEY, SMNVEV (reference sequence). CDR3 DNA: TGTGCCAGCAGTTTATCGAGGGACAGAGCCTACGAGCAGTACTTC. Its translation is CASSLSRDRAYEQYF.

The V and J genes are TRBV9 and TRBJ1-5; D is ambiguous. Trimming stripped 0 bases from V and 1 base from J, with 5 bases between. CDR3 size: 14 residues. The germline V gene has CDR1 SGDLS and CDR2 YYNGEE. The CDR3 bases are TGTGCCAGCAGCGTAGGAGGGAGCAATCAGCCCCAGCATTTT. Its protein is CASSVGGSNQPQHF.

The chain is built from TRBV19 and TRBJ1-2; TRBD1 is a possible D gene (5 bases). This CDR3 region has 13 residues. CDR1 is LNHDA and CDR2 is SQIVND in the germline V gene (reference sequence). The germline V and J ends were trimmed by 9 bases and 0 bases, with 11 bases remaining between them. The chain's CDR3 is CASRAIANYGYTF. The DNA of the CDR3 is TGTGCCAGCAGGGCCATAGCTAACTATGGCTACACCTTC.

This clone was counted between two and nine times. This sequence joins TRBV5-1 and TRBJ2-1, with 9 bases identical to TRBD1. The length of the CDR3 is 14 residues. Germline V CDR1 and CDR2: SGHRS, YFSETQ. Unmatched junction bases numbered 2, after V lost 2 bases and J lost 5 bases. The CDR3 loop is CASSFRDRDNEQFF. The CDR3 DNA follows: TGCGCCAGCAGCTTCCGGGACAGGGACAATGAGCAGTTCTTC.

This clone was picked up one time. V gene TRBV27 combines with J gene TRBJ2-7; the D is unclear. CDR3 length: 14 amino acids. Trimming left V 5 bases short and J 6 bases short, with 17 bases between. The germline gives CDR1 MNHEY, CDR2 SMNVEV (reference sequence). The CDR3 DNA sequence: TGTGCCAGCAGTCCTCCCCCCTGGACCGGCGAGCAGTACTTC. This translates into CASSPPPWTGEQYF.

The V call is TRBV6-6, the J call TRBJ2-1; D unresolved. Trimming stripped 3 bases from V and 1 base from J, with 10 bases between. Germline V lookup: CDR1 MNHNY, CDR2 SVGAGI (reference sequence). CDR3 size: 15 residues. In DNA form, the CDR3 reads TGTGCCAGCAGTTATATGGGCAAATCCTACAATGAGCAGTTCTTC. It is translated as CASSYMGKSYNEQFF.

The chain recombines TRBV10-2 with TRBJ2-1; a possible D gene is TRBD2 (6 bases). Germline values: CDR1 WSHSY, CDR2 SAAADI. V gave up 6 bases and J gave up 9 bases, with 15 bases separating them. There are 13 residues in the CDR3. This CDR3 reads CASRGTHGGEQFF. The DNA for the CDR3 is TGCGCCAGCAGAGGGACCCACGGGGGTGAGCAGTTCTTC.

The genes are TRBV19 and TRBJ2-7; maybe TRBD1 (6 bases). The V end lost 5 bases, the J end lost 4 bases, and 9 bases lay between the germline ends. The CDR3 length is 12 residues. Germline V gene sequence: CDR1 LNHDA, CDR2 SQIVND (reference sequence). The CDR3 bases are TGTGCCAGTAGTGCCACAGGGTACGAGCAGTACTTC. Its protein is CASSATGYEQYF.

The gene calls are TRBV27 and TRBJ2-5; weak D call: TRBD1 (6 bases). CDR3 length: 14 residues. The germline V gene has CDR1 MNHEY and CDR2 SMNVEV (reference sequence). Deletions cut 4 bases from V and 4 bases from J, with 13 bases between. CDR3 sequence (DNA): TGTGCCAGCAGTTCGGCAGGGGTGTTAGAGACCCAGTACTTC. Amino acid sequence: CASSSAGVLETQYF.

This chain joins TRBV27 and TRBJ2-1, with TRBD2 identical over 8 bases. There are 14 residues in the CDR3. V was pared by 7 bases and J by 2 bases, with 4 bases of the junction left unmatched. Germline V lookup: CDR1 MNHEY, CDR2 SMNVEV (reference sequence). In DNA form, the CDR3 reads TGTGCCAGCAAACCGACTAGCGCCTACAATGAGCAGTTCTTC. It encodes CASKPTSAYNEQFF.

The chain has TRBV7-7 and TRBJ2-7; TRBD2 agrees at 11 bases. In germline, CDR1 is SSHAT, CDR2 FNYEAQ (reference sequence). The CDR3 contains 16 residues. J was trimmed by 6 bases and V by 3 bases; bases with no gene match: 10. The CDR3 loop reads CASSLGVAGGPGEQYF. The CDR3 nucleotides read TGTGCCAGCAGCTTGGGGGTAGCGGGAGGGCCCGGCGAGCAGTACTTC.